Detailed here is one T cell receptor (beta chain). The data were taken from a study of a mutant IDH1 vaccine in newly diagnosed glioma. As for the study in general: Treated patients were around 60% male, about 38% female, mean age 40.4 years. Previous treatment comprised radiotherapy, temozolomide, or both, mostly both.

Between the trimmed V and J ends, which lost 10 bases and 7 bases, there was a span of 16 bases. This CDR3 region has 13 residues. The germline V gene has CDR1 SGHAT and CDR2 FQNNGV. Sequencing was performed with immunoSEQ multiplex PCR; in TCRdb, only in-frame clones are kept and a portion is missing. The table has roughly 34,000 clones, 65% to 80% seen once. Time point here: baseline, week 1 (first vaccination visit). Treatment described: pre-vaccination baseline after standard-of-care therapy. The sequence was obtained from a man aged 50-60 years with glioma. Some clones in this sample may be carry-over from other donors' samples. The chain uses TRBV11-2 and TRBJ2-2, with D perhaps TRBD2 (7 bases). The specimen comprised peripheral blood mononuclear cells (PBMCs), sampled from a glioma patient treated with radiotherapy, temozolomide or both. DNA of the CDR3: TGTGCCACCCCCGCAGGGGAGGGCGGGGAGCTGTTTTTT. This translates into CATPAGEGGELFF. Supplemented by reference TRBV11-2 and TRBJ2-2, the full variable domain reads EAGVAQSPRYKIIEKRQSVAFWCNPISGHATLYWYQQILGQGPKLLIQFQNNGVVDDSQLPKDRFSAERLKGVDSTLKIQPAKLEDSAVYLCATPAGEGGELFFGEGSRLTVL.